A single sample gave rise to the 5 T cell receptor beta chains below, sequenced in a study of graft-versus-host responses after intestinal transplantation. Lymphocytes (intraepithelial and lamina propria) were released by processing the graft tissue. Sequencing was performed with immunoSEQ multiplex PCR; in TCRdb, only in-frame clones are kept and a portion is missing. The sample has just under 30,000 clones, 65% to 80% seen once. This specimen was ileum tissue, taken 98 days after intestinal transplantation. These receptor sequences come from a human patient who received an intestinal transplant, so some T cells may come from the graft donor.

The rearrangement joins TRBV9 to TRBJ1-6; no clear D gene. V was shortened by 4 bases and J by 7 bases, with 15 bases between the two germline ends. This CDR3 contains 15 residues. Germline V gives CDR1 SGDLS, CDR2 YYNGEE. The chain's CDR3 is CASSSHGRRNSPLHF. In DNA form, the CDR3 reads TGTGCCAGCAGCTCCCACGGCCGGAGAAATTCACCCCTCCACTTT.

This clone was observed a single time. This rearrangement joins TRBV29-1 to TRBJ2-3; possible D gene TRBD2, 5 bases. This CDR3 spans 13 amino acids. Trimming pared 8 bases from V and 2 bases from J, leaving 14 bases between. Germline CDR1 is SQVTM and CDR2 is ANQGSEA. In DNA, the CDR3 is TGCAGCCATCGCGTCGGGAACACAGATACGCAGTATTTT. Translation: CSHRVGNTDTQYF.

This chain joins TRBV30 and TRBJ1-2; perhaps TRBD1 as D (5 bases). CDR1 and CDR2 from the germline V gene are GTSNPN and SVGIG (reference sequence). This CDR3 comprises 13 residues. V shed 6 bases and J shed 4 bases, with 15 bases lying between them. CDR3 sequence (DNA): TGTGCCTGTATGACAGCGATAGTCTATGGCTACACCTTC. Residues: CACMTAIVYGYTF.

The chain carries TRBV5-4 and TRBJ2-5; the D gene is possibly TRBD2 (5 bases). The ends were cut back, 1 base at V and 1 base at J, with 17 bases in the middle. Germline-derived CDR1 and CDR2 are SGHNT and YYREEE (reference sequence). The CDR3 runs to 17 residues. As DNA, the CDR3 is TGTGCCAGCAGCTTGACTATTACGGGCCTAGCCCAAGAGACCCAGTACTTC. Protein sequence: CASSLTITGLAQETQYF.

The V gene is TRBV27, the J gene TRBJ1-1, with a tentative D call TRBD1 (6 bases). The CDR3 length is 15 residues. The ends were cut back, 2 bases at V and 2 bases at J, with 12 bases in the middle. Germline V gene lookup returns CDR1 MNHEY and CDR2 SMNVEV (reference sequence). The chain's CDR3 is CASSLRGEGNTEAFF. The CDR3 region has the DNA TGTGCCAGCAGTTTAAGGGGGGAGGGTAACACTGAAGCTTTCTTT.